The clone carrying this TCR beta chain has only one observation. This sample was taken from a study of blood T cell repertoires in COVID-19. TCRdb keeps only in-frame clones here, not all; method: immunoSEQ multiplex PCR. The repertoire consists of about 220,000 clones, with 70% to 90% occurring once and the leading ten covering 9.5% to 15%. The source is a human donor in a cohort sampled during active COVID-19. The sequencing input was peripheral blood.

CDR3 residues: CASSSAGTGLSTEAFF. As DNA, the CDR3 is TGCGCCAGCAGCTCCGCCGGGACAGGGCTGTCCACTGAAGCTTTCTTT. V and J are TRBV5-1 and TRBJ1-1; 9 bases fit TRBD1. The V gene end was trimmed by 3 bases and the J gene end by 4 bases; junction bases not matched to a gene: 10. The CDR3 has 16 amino acids. Germline V gene lookup returns CDR1 SGHRS and CDR2 YFSETQ.